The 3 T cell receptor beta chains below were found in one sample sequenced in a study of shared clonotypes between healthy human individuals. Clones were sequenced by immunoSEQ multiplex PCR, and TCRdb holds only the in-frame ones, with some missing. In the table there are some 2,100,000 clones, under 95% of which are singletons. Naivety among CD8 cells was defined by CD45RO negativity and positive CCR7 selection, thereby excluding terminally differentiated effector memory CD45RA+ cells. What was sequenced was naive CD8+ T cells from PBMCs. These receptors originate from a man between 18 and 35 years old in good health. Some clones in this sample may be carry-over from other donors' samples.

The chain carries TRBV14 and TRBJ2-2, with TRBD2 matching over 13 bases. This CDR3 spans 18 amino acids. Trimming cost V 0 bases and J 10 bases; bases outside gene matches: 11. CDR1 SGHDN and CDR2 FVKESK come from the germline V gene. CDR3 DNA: TGTGCCAGCAGCCAAGATCGCCTAACTAGCGGGAGGGCGATGGAGCTGTTTTTT. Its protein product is CASSQDRLTSGRAMELFF.

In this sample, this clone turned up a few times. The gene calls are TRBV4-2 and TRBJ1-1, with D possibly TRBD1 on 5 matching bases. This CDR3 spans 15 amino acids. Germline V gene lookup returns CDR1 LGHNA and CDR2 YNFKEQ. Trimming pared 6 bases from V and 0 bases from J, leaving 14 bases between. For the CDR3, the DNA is TGTGCCAGCAGGGAAACGGGGCAGATGAACACTGAAGCTTTCTTT. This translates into CASRETGQMNTEAFF.

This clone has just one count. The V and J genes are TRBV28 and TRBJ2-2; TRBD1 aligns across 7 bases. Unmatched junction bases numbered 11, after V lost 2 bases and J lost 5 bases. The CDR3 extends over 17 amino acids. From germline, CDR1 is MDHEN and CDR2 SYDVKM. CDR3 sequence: CASSLAGTVHVTGELFF. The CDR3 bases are TGTGCCAGCAGTTTAGCCGGGACAGTACATGTGACCGGGGAGCTGTTTTTT.